The 7 T cell receptor beta chains presented below share a single source sample, sequenced in a study of blood T cells in healthy people across ages. Through a sample-barcoded 5' primer and a J-beta primer mix, a second PCR was run for about 6 to 11 cycles. TCRdb re-analysed the 5' RACE reads in MiXCR, keeping a single row per CDR3 protein. The sample holds 1,300,000 or so distinct CDR3 sequences, roughly 64% seen once. The specimen sequenced was blood. The receptor set was obtained from a man younger than 35 in good health.

This sequence joins TRBV20-1 and TRBJ2-5; the match to TRBD1 covers 7 bases. The end of the DNA aligns better with TRBJ2-7, so the J call may be wrong. CDR1 and CDR2 (germline): DFQATT, SNEGSKA (reference sequence). The CDR3 totals 13 residues. The DNA for the CDR3 is TGCAGTGCCAGTCGCCAGGGGGAATACGAGCAGTACTTC. Its protein is CSASRQGEYEQYF.

This chain uses TRBV4-1 with TRBJ2-7; 9 bases fit TRBD1. This CDR3 is built from 15 residues. The trim removed 1 base at V and 3 bases at J, leaving 4 bases unmatched. Germline V CDR1 and CDR2: MGHRA, YSYEKL. As DNA, the CDR3 is TGCGCCAGCAGCCAAGCTCGGGACAGGGACTACGAGCAGTACTTC. This translates into CASSQARDRDYEQYF.

V usage is TRBV11-2 and J usage is TRBJ2-4, with 11 bases identical to TRBD2. The J call is in doubt because the DNA end fits TRBJ2-7 better. CDR1 is SGHAT and CDR2 is FQNNGV in the germline V gene. The CDR3 consists of 21 residues. This CDR3 reads CASSPLVTTSGKSYRLNEQYF. DNA of the CDR3: TGTGCCAGCAGCCCACTAGTTACGACTAGCGGGAAATCATATCGGCTCAACGAGCAGTACTTC.

The chain uses TRBV5-6 and TRBJ2-7; 8 bases are a match to TRBD1. Per germline, CDR1 SGHDT and CDR2 YYEEEE. The length of the CDR3 is 13 residues. The junction had 6 bases not matched to a gene; V was cut back by 4 bases and J by 6 bases. CDR3 DNA sequence: TGTGCCAGCAGCGTGGGACAGGTGGCCGAGCAGTACTTC. This gives the protein CASSVGQVAEQYF. Full variable domain (missing parts from reference TRBV5-6 and TRBJ2-7): DAGVTQSPTHLIKTRGQQVTLRCSPKSGHDTVSWYQQALGQGPQFIFQYYEEEERQRGNFPDRFSGHQFPNYSSELNVNALLLGDSALYLCASSVGQVAEQYFGPGTRLTVT.

The chain combines TRBV20-1 with TRBJ2-7; tentative D call: TRBD2 (7 bases). This CDR3 has 15 residues. Trimming took 3 bases from V and 2 from J, leaving 17 bases between them. The V gene's germline CDR1 is DFQATT and CDR2 SNEGSKA (reference sequence). The CDR3 loop is CSASVQGGGPYEQYF. For the CDR3, the DNA is TGCAGTGCTAGCGTCCAAGGGGGAGGGCCCTACGAGCAGTACTTC.

CDR3 coding DNA: TGTGCCAGCTATCGTACGGGACGGGGGGGATACTATGGCTACACCTTC. This translates into CASYRTGRGGYYGYTF. V usage is TRBV12-3 or TRBV12-4 and J usage is TRBJ1-2; D is perhaps TRBD1 (5 bases). V lost 8 bases, J lost 3 bases, and 22 bases lay in between. CDR3 size: 16 residues.

The V and J genes are TRBV29-1 and TRBJ2-2; perhaps TRBD2 as D (6 bases). The CDR3 totals 14 residues. The V gene's germline CDR1 is SQVTM and CDR2 ANQGSEA. The germline V and J ends were trimmed by 4 bases and 6 bases, with 15 bases remaining between them. CDR3 in DNA: TGCAGCGTTGCAGTCGGGACTTTGGCCGGGGAGCTGTTTTTT. Its translation is CSVAVGTLAGELFF.